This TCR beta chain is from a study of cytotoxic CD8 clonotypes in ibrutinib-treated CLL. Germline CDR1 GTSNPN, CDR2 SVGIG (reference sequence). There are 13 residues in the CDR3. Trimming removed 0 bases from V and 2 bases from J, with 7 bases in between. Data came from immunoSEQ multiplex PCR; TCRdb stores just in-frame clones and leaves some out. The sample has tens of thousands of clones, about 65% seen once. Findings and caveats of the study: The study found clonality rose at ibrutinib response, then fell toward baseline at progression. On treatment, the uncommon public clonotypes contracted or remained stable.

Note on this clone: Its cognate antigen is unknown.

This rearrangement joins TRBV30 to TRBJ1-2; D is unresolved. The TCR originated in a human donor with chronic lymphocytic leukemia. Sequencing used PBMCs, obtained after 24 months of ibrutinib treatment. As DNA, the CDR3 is TGTGCCTGGAGTGTACTGGGGAACTATGGCTACACCTTC. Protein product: CAWSVLGNYGYTF.